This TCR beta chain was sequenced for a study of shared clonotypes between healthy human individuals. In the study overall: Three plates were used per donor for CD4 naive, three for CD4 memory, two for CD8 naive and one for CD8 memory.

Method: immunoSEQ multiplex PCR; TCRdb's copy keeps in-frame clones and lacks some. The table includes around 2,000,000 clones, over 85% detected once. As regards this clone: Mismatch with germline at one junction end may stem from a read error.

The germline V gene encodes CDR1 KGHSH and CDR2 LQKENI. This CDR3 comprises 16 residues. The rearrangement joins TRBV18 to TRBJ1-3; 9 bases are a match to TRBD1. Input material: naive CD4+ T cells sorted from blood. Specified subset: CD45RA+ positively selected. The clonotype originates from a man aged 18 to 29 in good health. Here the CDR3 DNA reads TGTGCCAGCTCGCCACAGGGGGCTATCTCTGGAAACACCATATATTTT. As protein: CASSPQGAISGNTIYF.